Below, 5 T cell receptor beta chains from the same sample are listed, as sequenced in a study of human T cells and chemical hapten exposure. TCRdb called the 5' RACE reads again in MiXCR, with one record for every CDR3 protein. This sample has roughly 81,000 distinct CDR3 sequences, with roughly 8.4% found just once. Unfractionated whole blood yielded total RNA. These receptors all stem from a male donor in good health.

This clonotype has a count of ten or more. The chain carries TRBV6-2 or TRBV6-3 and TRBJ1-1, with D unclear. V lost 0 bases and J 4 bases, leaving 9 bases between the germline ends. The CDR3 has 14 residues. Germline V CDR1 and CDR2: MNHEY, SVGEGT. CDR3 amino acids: CASSYSPGSTEAFF. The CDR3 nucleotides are TGTGCCAGCAGTTACTCGCCGGGGAGCACTGAAGCTTTCTTT.

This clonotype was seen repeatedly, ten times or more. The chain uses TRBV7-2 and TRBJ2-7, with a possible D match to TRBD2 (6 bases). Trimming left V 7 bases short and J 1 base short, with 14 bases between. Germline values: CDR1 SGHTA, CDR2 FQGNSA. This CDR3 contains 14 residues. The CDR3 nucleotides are TGTGCCAGCACCCAAGCTCGGGAGTCCTACGAGCAGTACTTC. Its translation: CASTQARESYEQYF.

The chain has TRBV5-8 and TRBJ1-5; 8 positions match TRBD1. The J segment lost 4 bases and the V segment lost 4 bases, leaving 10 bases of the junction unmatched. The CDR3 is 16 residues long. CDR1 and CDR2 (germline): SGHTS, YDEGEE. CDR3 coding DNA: TGTGCCAGCAGCCGCGGCGAACAGGGGGGGAATCAGCCCCAGCATTTT. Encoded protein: CASSRGEQGGNQPQHF.

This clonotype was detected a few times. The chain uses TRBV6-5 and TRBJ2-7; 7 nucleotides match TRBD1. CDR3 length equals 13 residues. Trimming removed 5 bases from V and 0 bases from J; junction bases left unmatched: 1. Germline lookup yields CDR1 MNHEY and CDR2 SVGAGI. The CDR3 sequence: CASSPGGSYEQYF. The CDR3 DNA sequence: TGTGCCAGCAGTCCAGGGGGCTCCTACGAGCAGTACTTC.

DNA for the CDR3: TGTGCCAATCCCCCGCCTCGCTTGAGGAGGGCGAACACCGGGGAGCTGTTTTTT. Encoded protein: CANPPPRLRRANTGELFF. The V and J genes are TRBV9 and TRBJ2-2, with a weak D call TRBD2 (6 bases). This CDR3 spans 18 amino acids. Germline V gene sequence: CDR1 SGDLS, CDR2 YYNGEE. Trimming removed 9 bases from V and 0 bases from J, with 24 bases in between.